The 20 T cell receptor beta chains presented below share a single source sample, sequenced in a study of tumor-infiltrating lymphocytes in localized non-small cell lung cancer. TCRdb's table, derived via immunoSEQ multiplex PCR, lists solely in-frame clones and lacks some. The sample lists about 6,400 clones; 71% were seen once. Sequencing was performed on uninvolved lung tissue not adjacent to the tumor. These receptors originate from a human donor with non-small cell lung cancer.

This clone ranks as large. The V gene is TRBV5-6, the J gene TRBJ1-6; possibly TRBD1 for D (6 bases). The length of the CDR3 is 15 residues. Germline V lookup: CDR1 SGHDT, CDR2 YYEEEE. V shed 0 bases and J shed 8 bases, with 12 bases lying between them. CDR3: CASSLAAGVDSPLHF. For the CDR3, the DNA is TGTGCCAGCAGCTTGGCGGCAGGGGTGGATTCACCCCTCCACTTT.

DNA of the CDR3: TGTGCCAGCTCTCTTCAAGCGGGGGAGACCCAGTACTTC. This codes for CASSLQAGETQYF. The chain employs TRBV18 and TRBJ2-5, with 7 bases aligning to TRBD2. Germline V lookup: CDR1 KGHSH, CDR2 LQKENI. V gave up 6 bases and J gave up 5 bases; unmatched junction bases: 6. The CDR3 is made up of 13 amino acids. The complete variable domain, with remaining parts taken from reference TRBV18 and TRBJ2-5, reads NAGVMQNPRHLVRRRGQEARLRCSPMKGHSHVYWYRQLPEEGLKFMVYLQKENIIDESGMPKERFSAEFPKEGPSILRIQQVVRGDSAAYFCASSLQAGETQYFGPGTRLLVL.

The chain couples TRBV28 to TRBJ1-5, with D uncertain. CDR3 length: 14 amino acids. Trimming left V 2 bases short and J 0 bases short, with 5 bases between. Germline CDR1 and CDR2: MDHEN and SYDVKM. CDR3 coding DNA: TGTGCCAGCAGTTTAGAGGGTAGCAATCAGCCCCAGCATTTT. Its protein is CASSLEGSNQPQHF. Full variable domain (missing parts from reference TRBV28 and TRBJ1-5): DVKVTQSSRYLVKRTGEKVFLECVQDMDHENMFWYRQDPGLGLRLIYFSYDVKMKEKGDIPEGYSVSREKKERFSLILESASTNQTSMYLCASSLEGSNQPQHFGDGTRLSIL.

V and J are TRBV7-8 and TRBJ1-5; 8 bases are shared with TRBD1. CDR1 is SGHVS, CDR2 FQNEAQ, per germline. The CDR3 spans 13 residues. The V and J ends lost 7 bases and 4 bases, in that order; junction bases with no gene match: 3. CDR3 in amino acids: CASTRDRNQPQHF. CDR3 DNA: TGTGCCAGCACCCGGGACAGGAATCAGCCCCAGCATTTT.

The rearrangement uses TRBV10-1 and TRBJ2-7, with D possibly TRBD2 on 5 matching bases. V lost 2 bases, J lost 3 bases, and 5 bases lay in between. The CDR3 totals 12 residues. CDR1 and CDR2 (germline): WNHNN, SYGVQD (reference sequence). The chain's CDR3 is CASSETSYEQYF. The CDR3 region has the DNA TGCGCCAGCAGTGAGACTAGCTACGAGCAGTACTTC.

V usage is TRBV28 and J usage is TRBJ2-4; a possible D gene is TRBD1 (6 bases). The CDR3 contains 17 residues. Germline CDR1 is MDHEN and CDR2 is SYDVKM. The V end was cut by 6 bases, the J end by 1 base, with 19 bases between. The CDR3 region is CASRTGLDPVAKNIQYF. In nucleotides, the CDR3 is TGTGCCAGCAGGACAGGTTTAGATCCCGTGGCCAAAAACATTCAGTACTTC.

The chain carries TRBV11-3 and TRBJ2-1; D tentatively fits TRBD1 or TRBD2 (5 bases each). Trimming shortened V by 3 bases and J by 6 bases, and 12 bases separated the two germline ends. The CDR3 is 14 residues long. Germline V CDR1 and CDR2: SGHNT, YENEEA. Here the CDR3 reads CASSFGGQTNEQFF. CDR3 coding DNA: TGTGCCAGCAGCTTTGGGGGTCAGACCAATGAGCAGTTCTTC.

The chain recombines TRBV7-6 with TRBJ1-5; possibly TRBD1 for D (5 bases). The CDR3 sequence is 12 residues long. Germline CDR1 is SGHVS and CDR2 is FNYEAQ. V lost 1 base, J lost 10 bases, and 8 bases lay in between. CDR3 nucleotides: TGTGCCAGCAGCTTAGAAAGGGGACCCCAGCATTTT. This encodes CASSLERGPQHF.

J is TRBJ1-4 and V is TRBV11-2; D is possibly TRBD1 (6 bases). The CDR3 covers 16 residues. The V end lost 5 bases, the J end lost 0 bases, and 13 bases lay between the germline ends. Germline CDR1 reads SGHAT; CDR2 reads FQNNGV. The CDR3 DNA reads TGTGCCAGCAGCAAAACTTCAGGGGCAACTAATGAAAAACTGTTTTTT. It yields the protein CASSKTSGATNEKLFF. Full variable domain (missing parts from reference TRBV11-2 and TRBJ1-4): EAGVAQSPRYKIIEKRQSVAFWCNPISGHATLYWYQQILGQGPKLLIQFQNNGVVDDSQLPKDRFSAERLKGVDSTLKIQPAKLEDSAVYLCASSKTSGATNEKLFFGSGTQLSVL.

The rearrangement joins TRBV9 to TRBJ1-2, with a tentative D call TRBD1 (6 bases). Trimming took 4 bases from V and 2 from J, leaving 18 bases between them. The length of the CDR3 is 16 residues. Germline V CDR1 and CDR2: SGDLS, YYNGEE. This CDR3 reads CASSSAGGTPNYGYTF. DNA for the CDR3: TGTGCCAGCAGCTCCGCCGGTGGGACACCCAACTATGGCTACACCTTC.

The chain recombines TRBV5-8 with TRBJ1-3; D ambiguous. Germline CDR1 and CDR2: SGHTS and YDEGEE. The CDR3 runs to 15 residues. The V end lost 1 base, the J end lost 0 bases, and 8 bases lay between the germline ends. CDR3 DNA sequence: TGTGCCAGCAGCTTGCGGACGGGCTCTGGAAACACCATATATTTT. Translated: CASSLRTGSGNTIYF.

The chain employs TRBV28 and TRBJ2-5; 10 nucleotides align to TRBD2. V was clipped by 5 bases and J by 1 base; unmatched bases: 4. Per germline, CDR1 MDHEN and CDR2 SYDVKM. The CDR3 has 15 amino acids. CDR3 amino acids: CASSLAGVLQETQYF. CDR3 DNA sequence: TGTGCCAGCAGTCTAGCGGGGGTTCTCCAAGAGACCCAGTACTTC. Based on the CDR3 plus reference TRBV28 and TRBJ2-5, the full variable domain is DVKVTQSSRYLVKRTGEKVFLECVQDMDHENMFWYRQDPGLGLRLIYFSYDVKMKEKGDIPEGYSVSREKKERFSLILESASTNQTSMYLCASSLAGVLQETQYFGPGTRLLVL.

The table lists this clone with a few counts. The rearrangement uses TRBV7-9 and TRBJ1-1, with a possible D match to TRBD1 (5 bases). V was cut by 1 base and J by 5 bases, with 11 bases left in between. The CDR3 loop spans 14 amino acids. The germline CDR1 and CDR2 sequences are SEHNR and FQNEAQ (reference sequence). CDR3 DNA sequence: TGTGCCAGCAGCTTAGGGGGACCCGGTACTGAAGCTTTCTTT. Translation: CASSLGGPGTEAFF.

This clone was counted a few times. The chain carries TRBV5-4 and TRBJ2-7, with TRBD2 matching over 7 bases. The CDR3 has 15 amino acids. Germline V gene lookup returns CDR1 SGHNT and CDR2 YYREEE (reference sequence). After removal of 4 bases from V and 4 bases from J, the junction contained 11 bases not matched to a gene. CDR3 region: CASSEAISGAYEQYF. CDR3 bases: TGTGCCAGCAGCGAGGCCATCAGCGGGGCTTACGAGCAGTACTTC.

This clone was counted a few times. The gene calls are TRBV6-4 and TRBJ2-1; TRBD2 aligns across 12 bases. CDR1 is MRHNA, CDR2 SNTAGT, per germline. The CDR3 length is 17 residues. V was clipped by 0 bases and J by 5 bases; unmatched bases: 5. The CDR3 protein is CASSDSTSGRKNNEQFF. In DNA, the CDR3 is TGTGCCAGCAGTGACTCGACTAGCGGGAGAAAAAACAATGAGCAGTTCTTC.

DNA for the CDR3: TGTGCCAGCACCGAGAGCCCGACAGGGGGCTATAGCAATCAGCCCCAGCATTTT. Its translation is CASTESPTGGYSNQPQHF. The chain links TRBV2 to TRBJ1-5; 10 nucleotides match TRBD1. The CDR3 length is 18 residues. The germline CDR1 and CDR2 sequences are SNHLY and FYNNEI. Germline trimming cut 7 bases from V and 0 bases from J; bases unmatched to any gene: 12.

In this sample, this clone turned up a few times. CDR3 in amino acids: CASSLGRALNTEAFF. The CDR3 nucleotides are TGTGCCAGCAGCTTGGGGAGGGCTCTGAACACTGAAGCTTTCTTT. The V gene is TRBV5-4, the J gene TRBJ1-1; D is unclear. The CDR3 length is 15 residues. V lost 0 bases and J 0 bases, leaving 9 bases between the germline ends. Germline lookup yields CDR1 SGHNT and CDR2 YYREEE (reference sequence).

The genes are TRBV6-6 and TRBJ1-2; D gene ambiguous. CDR3 length: 11 residues. Germline values: CDR1 MNHNY, CDR2 SVGAGI (reference sequence). V was clipped by 9 bases and J by 3 bases, with 8 bases between them. The CDR3 region has the DNA TGTGCCAGTCTCGGGGACTATGGCTACACCTTC. It translates to CASLGDYGYTF.

The CDR3 region has the DNA TGTGCCAGCAGTCCAGGGGGTCAGCCCCAGCATTTT. Its protein product is CASSPGGQPQHF. J is TRBJ1-5 and V is TRBV27, with TRBD1 identical over 7 bases. Germline CDR1 is MNHEY and CDR2 is SMNVEV (reference sequence). The CDR3 is 12 amino acids. The V and J ends lost 5 bases and 6 bases, in that order; junction bases with no gene match: 1.

The chain recombines TRBV19 with TRBJ2-2; D perhaps matches TRBD2 (6 bases). V was clipped by 6 bases and J by 7 bases, with 18 bases between them. Germline V gene sequence: CDR1 LNHDA, CDR2 SQIVND (reference sequence). The CDR3 covers 15 residues. In DNA form, the CDR3 reads TGTGCCAGTAGCAAAAGGCGAGGGGAGGTCGGGGAGCTGTTTTTT. It codes for CASSKRRGEVGELFF.